The present T cell receptor (beta chain) was sequenced within a study of cytomegalovirus exposure and HLA in healthy donors (dated by TCRdb to the late 2010s). Some background on the complete study: An earlier analysis of some 600 of the donors reported approximately 300 Gb of sequence data and 95 million to 140 million unique TCR beta sequences obtained from roughly 180 million T cells. High-throughput TCR immunosequencing, statistical association of individual TCRs with disease status, and machine learning were combined to predict cytomegalovirus infection status. HLA typing covered class I and class II loci at four-digit resolution. Among around 400 genotyped donors of the cohort, an average of around 240,000 unique TCR beta nucleotide sequences were sequenced per donor, roughly 20% of them non-productive. Roughly 300 gigabases of sequencing data and tens of millions of unique TCR sequences were included in an early release covering several hundred HLA-typed donors. Every discovery cohort repertoire had been produced on one sequencing platform. In a later analysis, previously published TCR beta repertoires from 670 or so donors were re-analyzed and high-resolution HLA genotyping was added so that TCR occurrence patterns could be studied. An earlier analysis of fewer than 750 of the donors used high-throughput TCR beta sequencing to judge whether each TCR beta V gene segment behaved as functional or pseudogenic. Donor age, sex, ethnicity and CMV serostatus were collected together with the repertoire data. The later analysis used no new phenotypic data to find candidate immune exposures, relying instead on TCR beta sequences and their occurrence across donors. The genetic ancestry cluster associated with self-reported Caucasian donors included around 76% of the approximately 400 genotyped donors. The T cell repertoires of around 670 subjects were profiled by immunosequencing and related to cytomegalovirus serostatus. About 5 DR-DQ haplotypes were handled as single units for association and clustering, since linkage in the cohort was strong. Typing coverage differed by locus: A, B, C, DRB1 and DQB1 were typed in about 620-630 donors, DQA1 in 500 to 550, DPA1 in nearly 610, and DPB1 in around 490. The study aimed to test whether signatures of past pathogen exposure could be identified by cataloging public T cell receptors. In addition to the first cohort of approximately 650 subjects, a separate validation cohort of 120 different subjects was used. A later genetic analysis used genome-wide SNP genotypes for about 65% of the 666 donors, treating that subset as a discovery cohort. What the authors observed across the whole study: A group of highly shared sequence variants was considered likely to be a technical artifact of the sequencing pipeline. Compared with the approximately 700-donor mean, donors in an Asian-associated ancestry cluster had fewer N-insertions in productive TCRs, according to a later genetic analysis. V-gene and J-gene trimming of TCR beta chains was associated with a missense DCLRE1C variant in a later genetic analysis, and the association was replicated in an independent cohort. While some public TCRs were present in many individuals, most TCR sequences turned up only very rarely across donors. A further reported finding was that TCR beta sequences accurately predicted the HLA-A and HLA-B alleles for most subjects in the first cohort. In a later analysis, TCR association rates were found to vary across HLA loci, with the most associated TCRs seen for DRB1 alleles and the fewest for HLA-C alleles. Because counts were too low, 15 to 20 rarely observed V segments, including chromosome 9 orphons, were excluded from the earlier analysis of 500 to 700 of the donors. A later analysis reported that several top co-occurrence clusters appeared linked to parvovirus B19, influenza, CMV and Epstein-Barr virus. In both the original and validation cohorts, the classifier was reported to diagnose cytomegalovirus status with high specificity and sensitivity. A total of fewer than 200 TCR beta chains were listed by the study as associated with cytomegalovirus. It was suggested by the authors that the approach could potentially be generalized to other disease states and immunological phenotypes. Sequencing depth was assumed to be roughly uniform across donors in the presence/absence analyses, though that assumption may not hold. Compared with equally common non-associated chains, HLA-associated TCR beta chains in a later analysis were more clonally expanded and had lower generation probabilities. In a later analysis, 16,951 TCR beta sequences were associated with specific HLA alleles at a false discovery rate of 0.05. Correlated functional status among segregating V segments might reflect linkage disequilibrium, but an unknown experimental factor could not be ruled out. Because some donors lacked HLA typing at each locus, the association tests relied only on the typed subset. Strong co-occurrence of HLA alleles, especially DR and DQ, made assigning TCR associations to individual alleles difficult. Most CMV-associated TCR beta chains appeared to be HLA-restricted in a later analysis, and the HLA associations seemed to be driven largely by CMV exposure. In vitro tests confirmed that a few of the cytomegalovirus-associated TCR beta chains recognize cytomegalovirus antigens. An earlier analysis of approximately 500 of the donors showed that most TCR beta V segments appeared in productive rearrangements either about 90% or about 30% of the time, which broadly matched IMGT annotations. In this cohort, only TCR beta chains were sequenced, and detectable features were limited by the absence of alpha or paired-chain data. CMV serostatus was the only immune exposure information available for the cohort.

In total, 630 or so healthy bone marrow donors made up the cohort. At the time of sampling, every cohort member was nominally healthy, though immune exposures that went unrecorded were likely present. The donor tested CMV seronegative, placing the donor among the roughly 350 seronegative members of the cohort. A peripheral blood sample was collected from each donor, and TCR beta sequencing was performed on peripheral blood mononuclear cells. Genomic DNA extraction from the blood cell samples was performed with the Qiagen DNeasy Blood Extraction Kit. The method was the immunoSEQ multiplex PCR assay. For the multiplex PCR, a mixture combining 60 forward primers for TCR Vbeta segments and 13 reverse primers for TCR Jbeta segments was used. The CDR3 region of rearranged TCR beta genes was amplified from genomic DNA by a multiplex PCR assay. Amplified TCR beta libraries were sequenced as 87-base-pair reads on the Illumina HiSeq System. On the authors' methods: In a later analysis, tens of millions of unique TCR beta chains were counted across the 666 repertoires, and about 9.9 million of these chains were shared by at least two donors. Raw reads were error-corrected and collapsed into unique sequences by a nearest-neighbor algorithm in which closely related sequences were merged to remove PCR and sequencing errors. CDR3 sequences were aligned to IMGT reference sequences to assign V, D and J gene segments. For a sequence to be retained, a match of at least six nucleotides to both a V gene segment and a J gene segment was required. Rearrangements were classified as productive when the CDR3 lacked stop codons and remained in frame with V and J, and all other rearrangements were classified as non-productive. CDR3 was defined according to IMGT convention as the region running from the second conserved V-encoded cysteine to the conserved J-encoded phenylalanine. In an earlier analysis of around 600 of the donors, sequences lacking an unambiguous match to a single V gene segment were excluded. An earlier analysis of 587 of the donors classified V segments as functional when productive rearrangements were above 56.7% and as segregating when the standard deviation between donors was above 5%. A statistical classification framework was built to diagnose cytomegalovirus status from the catalog of TCR beta chain sequences. A later analysis assigned V and J genes by comparing TCR nucleotide sequences with IMGT/GENE-DB human TR gene sequences. A later analysis assigned CDR3 sequences and most-parsimonious VDJ recombination scenarios with the TCRdist pipeline. In a later analysis, each TCR beta chain was defined by its CDR3 amino acid sequence together with its V-gene family, and reads without a unique V-gene family were excluded. In a later analysis, a few hundred highly shared, low-generation-probability nucleotide sequences were removed to address suspected cross-contamination and a sequencing artifact. In a later analysis, a clonal expansion index for each public chain was calculated from normalized within-repertoire ranks of inferred template counts. In a later analysis, generation probabilities were computed using a VDJ recombination model fitted to out-of-frame rearrangements, and the results were checked against IGoR. In a later analysis, TCR-TCR, TCR-HLA and TCR-CMV co-occurrence was scored with hypergeometric tests, and a repertoire-size bias correction was applied to TCR pairs. To estimate false discovery rates, a later analysis permuted the HLA or CMV assignments 20 times. A later analysis grouped co-occurring TCRs with DBSCAN, adding TCRdist sequence similarity when clustering within HLA-allele-positive subsets. Co-occurrence clustering excluded repertoires with fewer than 30,000 or more than 120,000 public chains, plus five with anomalous nucleotide sharing. TCRdb obtained this table from immuneACCESS and retained in-frame rearrangements with V and J assigned. These tables miss some clones; where compared with another copy, unresolved V genes account for less than half of the shortfall, and the remainder is unexplained. The DNA gave D and trimming, while V, J and clone size come from that table. The sample contains fewer than 150,000 clones, around 77% of them found a single time. Around 1.2% of the sample is taken by the ten largest.

As to this clone: It lacks a known antigen. There are no base qualities to consult, and no much larger clone falls within one base.

The sequenced material came from PBMCs. The sequence was obtained from a man aged 45-60 years in good health and CMV-seronegative.

The DNA sequence is TGTGCCAGCAGTTACTCCGACAGGACCAATCAGCCCCAGCATTTT. Translated, it gives CASSYSDRTNQPQHF. The rearrangement combines TRBV6-6 with TRBJ1-5, with a weak D call of TRBD1 (6 bases match). Sequences MNHNY (CDR1) and SVGAGI (CDR2) are obtained from the germline V gene (reference sequence). V is cut by 0 bases and J by 3 bases, and the space between the germline ends is 9 bases. Including the terminal cysteine and phenylalanine, the CDR3 comprises 15 residues. Here the CDR3 DNA is all that survives: 45 bases in frame from base 1.